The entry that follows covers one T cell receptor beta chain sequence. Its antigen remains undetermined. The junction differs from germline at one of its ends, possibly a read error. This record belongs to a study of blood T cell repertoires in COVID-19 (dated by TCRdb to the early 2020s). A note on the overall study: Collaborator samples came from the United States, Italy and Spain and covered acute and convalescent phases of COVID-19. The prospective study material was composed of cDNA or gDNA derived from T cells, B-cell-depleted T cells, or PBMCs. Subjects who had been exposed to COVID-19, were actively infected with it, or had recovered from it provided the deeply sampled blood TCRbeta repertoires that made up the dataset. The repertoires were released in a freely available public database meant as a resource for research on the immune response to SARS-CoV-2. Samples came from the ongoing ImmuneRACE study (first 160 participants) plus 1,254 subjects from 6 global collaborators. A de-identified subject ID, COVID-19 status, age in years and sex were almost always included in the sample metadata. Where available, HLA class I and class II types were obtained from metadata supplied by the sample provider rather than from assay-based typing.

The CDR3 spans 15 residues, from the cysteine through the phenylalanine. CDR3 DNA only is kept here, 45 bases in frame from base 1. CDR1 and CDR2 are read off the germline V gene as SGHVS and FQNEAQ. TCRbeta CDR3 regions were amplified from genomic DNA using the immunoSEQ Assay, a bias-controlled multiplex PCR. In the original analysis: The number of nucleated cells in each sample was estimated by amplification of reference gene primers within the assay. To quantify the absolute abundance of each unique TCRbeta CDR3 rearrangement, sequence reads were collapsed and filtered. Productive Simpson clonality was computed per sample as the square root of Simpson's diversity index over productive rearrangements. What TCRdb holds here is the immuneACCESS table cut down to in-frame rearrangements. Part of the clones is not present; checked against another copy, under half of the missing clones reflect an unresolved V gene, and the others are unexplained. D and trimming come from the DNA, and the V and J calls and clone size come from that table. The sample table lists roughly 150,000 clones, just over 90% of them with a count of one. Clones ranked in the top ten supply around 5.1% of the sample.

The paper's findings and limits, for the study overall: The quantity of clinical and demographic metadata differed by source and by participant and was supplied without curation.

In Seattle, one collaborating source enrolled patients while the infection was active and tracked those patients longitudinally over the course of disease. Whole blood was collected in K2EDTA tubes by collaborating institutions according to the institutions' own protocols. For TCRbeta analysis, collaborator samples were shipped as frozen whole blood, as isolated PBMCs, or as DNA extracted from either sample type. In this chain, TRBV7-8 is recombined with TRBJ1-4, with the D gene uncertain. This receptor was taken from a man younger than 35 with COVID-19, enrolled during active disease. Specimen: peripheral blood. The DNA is TGTGCCAGCAGCTCCGGGTGGCCCTATGGTGAAAAACTGCTTTTT. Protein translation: CASSSGWPYGEKLLF.